This TCR beta chain was recovered during a study of T cell responses to AZD1222 COVID-19 vaccine. Study-level results: Females made up more of the donors, who were largely white British, and clonal diversity may have come out too low.

In the case of this clone: Its antigen is not known.

The CDR3 sequence is 13 residues long. CDR1 is GTSNPN and CDR2 is SVGIG in the germline V gene (reference sequence). The V end was cut by 3 bases, the J end by 9 bases, with 12 bases between. Some second doses came at about 4 weeks and others at about 12 weeks; these were pooled. Measured with immunoSEQ multiplex PCR; TCRdb has only the in-frame clones, and not every one. The repertoire holds about 150,000 clones, roughly 90% seen once, with approximately 1.6% in the top ten. This chain uses TRBV30 with TRBJ1-6; D is perhaps TRBD1 (5 bases). Sequenced here: peripheral blood, sampled 28 days after the second AZD1222 dose. This TCR was sampled from an adult who received the AZD1222 COVID-19 vaccine. The CDR3 loop reads CAWRWRGTSPLHF. For the CDR3, the DNA is TGTGCCTGGAGATGGAGGGGCACTTCACCCCTCCACTTT.